Following are 6 T cell receptor beta chains from one sample sequenced in a study of shared clonotypes between healthy human individuals. The protocol was immunoSEQ multiplex PCR, while the TCRdb copy is restricted to in-frame clones and leaves out a portion. The sample carries around 690,000 clones, 90% recorded once. Sequenced: memory CD8+ T cells from PBMCs. Subset described: CD45RO+ cells pooled with CCR7-negative TemRA cells. These receptors all come from a man aged 18 to 29 in good health. Some clones in this sample may be carry-over from other donors' samples.

The chain recombines TRBV11-2 with TRBJ2-1; D may correspond to TRBD1 or TRBD2 (5 bases each). V lost 5 bases to trimming and J lost 12 bases, with 11 bases between them. In germline, CDR1 is SGHAT, CDR2 FQNNGV. This CDR3 is built from 11 residues. The CDR3 loop reads CASSQGGGQFF. CDR3 sequence (DNA): TGTGCCAGCAGCCAGGGTGGGGGGCAGTTCTTC.

The chain uses TRBV6-5 and TRBJ2-3; possible D gene TRBD2, 5 bases. The CDR3 runs to 14 residues. V dropped 6 bases and J dropped 5 bases, with 15 bases sitting between them. Germline lookup yields CDR1 MNHEY and CDR2 SVGAGI. DNA for the CDR3: TGTGCCAGCAGGAACCGACTCGCGGGAGATACGCAGTATTTT. Residues: CASRNRLAGDTQYF.

The rearrangement uses TRBV27 and TRBJ2-1; 8 nucleotides agree with TRBD2. Germline V lookup: CDR1 MNHEY, CDR2 SMNVEV (reference sequence). The V and J ends lost 5 bases and 6 bases, in that order; junction bases with no gene match: 6. The CDR3 length is 14 residues. The CDR3 is CASSSGSMTNEQFF. CDR3 DNA: TGTGCCAGCAGTAGCGGGAGTATGACCAATGAGCAGTTCTTC.

This clone was seen just once. The chain carries TRBV7-9 and TRBJ1-4; D remains unclear. V lost 5 bases and J lost 8, with 18 bases in between. The CDR3 is made up of 15 amino acids. Germline CDR1 reads SEHNR; CDR2 reads FQNEAQ (reference sequence). The CDR3 DNA sequence: TGTGCCAGCAGCCCCCCCGGAGGTCCGCAAGAAAAACTGTTTTTT. It is translated as CASSPPGGPQEKLFF.

V is TRBV7-9 and J is TRBJ2-1, with 8 bases matching TRBD2. This CDR3 has 14 residues. The germline V gene has CDR1 SEHNR and CDR2 FQNEAQ (reference sequence). V shed 5 bases, J shed 7 bases, and the junction held 7 bases outside the gene matches. CDR3 sequence: CASSAGRAANEQFF. The CDR3 nucleotides read TGTGCCAGCAGCGCCGGGAGGGCCGCAAATGAGCAGTTCTTC.

This chain uses TRBV5-6 with TRBJ2-4; possibly TRBD1 for D (5 bases). The CDR3 contains 14 residues. Between the trimmed V and J ends, which lost 1 base and 6 bases, there was a span of 11 bases. Germline assignment: CDR1 SGHDT and CDR2 YYEEEE. The CDR3 reads CASSLWAGINIQYF. The CDR3 DNA reads as TGTGCCAGCAGCTTGTGGGCAGGGATAAACATTCAGTACTTC.